The present T cell receptor (beta chain) was sequenced within a study of cytomegalovirus exposure and HLA in healthy donors. From germline, CDR1 is SGDLS and CDR2 YYNGEE. V gave up 0 bases and J gave up 5 bases; unmatched junction bases: 4. The CDR3 is 18 residues long. The study ran its PCR with 60 Vbeta and 13 Jbeta primers. The method was immunoSEQ multiplex PCR; TCRdb's version includes in-frame clones alone and lacks a portion of them. Of some 100,000 clones detected, around three quarters appear once; the ten largest clones hold over 4%. Sequencing was carried out using PBMCs. The chain links TRBV9 to TRBJ2-2; the match to TRBD2 covers 16 bases. This TCR was recovered from a female donor in good health and CMV-seropositive. For the CDR3, the DNA is TGTGCCAGCAGCGTAGGGGGACTAGCGGGGGGGCTTACCGGGGAGCTGTTTTTT. Its translation is CASSVGGLAGGLTGELFF.